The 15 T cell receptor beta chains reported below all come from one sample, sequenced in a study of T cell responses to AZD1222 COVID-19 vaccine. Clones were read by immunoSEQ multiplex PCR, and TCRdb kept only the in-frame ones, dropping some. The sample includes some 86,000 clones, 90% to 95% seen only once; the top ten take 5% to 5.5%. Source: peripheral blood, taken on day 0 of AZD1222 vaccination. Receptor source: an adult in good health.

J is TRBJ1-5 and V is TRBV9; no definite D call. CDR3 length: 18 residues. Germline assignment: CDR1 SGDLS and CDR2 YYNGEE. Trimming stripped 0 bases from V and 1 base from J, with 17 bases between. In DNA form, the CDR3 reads TGTGCCAGCAGCGTAGGGGTCGATGGGCCCTCCAGCAATCAGCCCCAGCATTTT. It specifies CASSVGVDGPSSNQPQHF.

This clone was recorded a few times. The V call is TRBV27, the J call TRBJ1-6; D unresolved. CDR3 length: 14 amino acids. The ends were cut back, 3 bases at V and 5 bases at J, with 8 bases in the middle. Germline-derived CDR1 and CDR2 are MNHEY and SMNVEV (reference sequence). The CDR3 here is CASSFAVNNSPLHF. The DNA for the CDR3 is TGTGCCAGCAGTTTCGCGGTTAATAATTCACCCCTCCACTTT.

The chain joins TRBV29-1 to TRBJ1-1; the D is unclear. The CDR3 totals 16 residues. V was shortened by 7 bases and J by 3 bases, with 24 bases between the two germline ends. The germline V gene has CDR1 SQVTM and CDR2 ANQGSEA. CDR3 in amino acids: CSANGGIHTTDTEAFF. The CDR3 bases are TGCAGCGCTAACGGAGGGATACATACTACCGACACTGAAGCTTTCTTT.

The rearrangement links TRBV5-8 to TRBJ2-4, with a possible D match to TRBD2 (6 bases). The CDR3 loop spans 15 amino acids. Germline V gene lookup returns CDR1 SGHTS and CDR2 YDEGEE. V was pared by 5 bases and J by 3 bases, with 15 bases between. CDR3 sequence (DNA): TGTGCCAGCAGGGCGCGGGATACCGACAAAAACATTCAGTACTTC. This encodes CASRARDTDKNIQYF.

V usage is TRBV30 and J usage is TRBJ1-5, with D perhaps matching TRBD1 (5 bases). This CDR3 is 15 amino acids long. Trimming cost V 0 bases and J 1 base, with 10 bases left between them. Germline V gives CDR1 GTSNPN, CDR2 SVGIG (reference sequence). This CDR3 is CAWSVRQGSNQPQHF. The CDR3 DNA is TGTGCCTGGAGTGTACGGCAGGGAAGCAATCAGCCCCAGCATTTT.

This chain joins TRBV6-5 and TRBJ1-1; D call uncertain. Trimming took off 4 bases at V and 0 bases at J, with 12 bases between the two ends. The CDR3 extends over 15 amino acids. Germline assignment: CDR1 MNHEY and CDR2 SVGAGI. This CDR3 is CASSFAFQLNTEAFF. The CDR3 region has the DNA TGTGCCAGCAGTTTTGCCTTTCAGTTGAACACTGAAGCTTTCTTT.

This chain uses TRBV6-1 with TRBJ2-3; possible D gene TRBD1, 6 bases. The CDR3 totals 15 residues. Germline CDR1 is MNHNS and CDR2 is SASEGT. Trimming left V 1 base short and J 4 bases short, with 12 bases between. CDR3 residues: CASSEVGALADTQYF. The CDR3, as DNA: TGTGCCAGCAGTGAAGTGGGGGCTTTGGCAGATACGCAGTATTTT.

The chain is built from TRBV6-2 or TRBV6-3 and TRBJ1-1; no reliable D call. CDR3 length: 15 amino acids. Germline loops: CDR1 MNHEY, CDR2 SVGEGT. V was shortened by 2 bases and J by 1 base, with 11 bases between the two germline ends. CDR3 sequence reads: CASSYKYPANTEAFF. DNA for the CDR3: TGTGCCAGCAGTTACAAATATCCAGCGAACACTGAAGCTTTCTTT.

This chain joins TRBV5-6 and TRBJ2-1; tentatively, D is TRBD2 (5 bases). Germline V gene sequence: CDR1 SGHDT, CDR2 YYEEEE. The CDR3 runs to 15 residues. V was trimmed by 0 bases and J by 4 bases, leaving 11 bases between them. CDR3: CASSLGLAAYNEQFF. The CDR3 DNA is TGTGCCAGCAGCTTGGGGCTAGCTGCATACAATGAGCAGTTCTTC. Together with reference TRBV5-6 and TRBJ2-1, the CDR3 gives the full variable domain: DAGVTQSPTHLIKTRGQQVTLRCSPKSGHDTVSWYQQALGQGPQFIFQYYEEEERQRGNFPDRFSGHQFPNYSSELNVNALLLGDSALYLCASSLGLAAYNEQFFGPGTRLTVL.

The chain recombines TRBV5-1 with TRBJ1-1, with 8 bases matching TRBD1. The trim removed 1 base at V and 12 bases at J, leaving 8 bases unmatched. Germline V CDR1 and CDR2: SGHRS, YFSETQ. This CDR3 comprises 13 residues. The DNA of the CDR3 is TGCGCCAGCAGCTTGTTAGGACAGGGTGTGACTTTCTTT. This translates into CASSLLGQGVTFF.

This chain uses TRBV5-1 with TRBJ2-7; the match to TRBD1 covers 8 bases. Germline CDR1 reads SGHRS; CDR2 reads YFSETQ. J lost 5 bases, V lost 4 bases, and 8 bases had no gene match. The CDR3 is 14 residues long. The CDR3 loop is CASSTMTGVNEQYF. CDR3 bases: TGCGCCAGCAGCACAATGACAGGGGTGAACGAGCAGTACTTC. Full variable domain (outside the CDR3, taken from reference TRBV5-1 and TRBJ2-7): KAGVTQTPRYLIKTRGQQVTLSCSPISGHRSVSWYQQTPGQGLQFLFEYFSETQRNKGNFPGRFSGRQFSNSRSEMNVSTLELGDSALYLCASSTMTGVNEQYFGPGTRLTVT.

Written as DNA, the CDR3 is TGCGCCAGCAGCTTTTATGGCAGGGGAAACGAGCAGTACTTC. Its translation: CASSFYGRGNEQYF. The chain recombines TRBV5-1 with TRBJ2-7, with D perhaps matching TRBD1 (6 bases). The germline gives CDR1 SGHRS, CDR2 YFSETQ. This CDR3 region has 14 residues. V gave up 2 bases and J gave up 5 bases, with 14 bases separating them.

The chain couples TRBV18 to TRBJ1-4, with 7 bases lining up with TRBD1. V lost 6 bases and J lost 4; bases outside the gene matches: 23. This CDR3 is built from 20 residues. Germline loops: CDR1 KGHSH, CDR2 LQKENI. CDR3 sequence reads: CASSPTRSRDRPFDNEKLFF. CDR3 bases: TGTGCCAGCTCGCCTACCCGGTCCCGGGACAGACCGTTCGATAATGAAAAACTGTTTTTT.

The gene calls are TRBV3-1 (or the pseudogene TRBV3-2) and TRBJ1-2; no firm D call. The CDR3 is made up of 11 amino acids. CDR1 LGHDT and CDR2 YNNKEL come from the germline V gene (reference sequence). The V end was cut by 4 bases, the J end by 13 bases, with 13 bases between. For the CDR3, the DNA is TGTGCCAGCAGCCTGAAGGGTCCGGCCACCTTC. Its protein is CASSLKGPATF.

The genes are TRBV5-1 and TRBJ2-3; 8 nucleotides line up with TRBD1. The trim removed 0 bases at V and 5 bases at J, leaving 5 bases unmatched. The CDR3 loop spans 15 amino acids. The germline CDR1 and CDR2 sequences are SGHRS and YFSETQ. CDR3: CASSLGRGLLDTQYF. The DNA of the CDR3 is TGCGCCAGCAGCTTGGGCAGGGGGCTTTTAGATACGCAGTATTTT.